The 3 T cell receptor beta chains presented below share a single source sample, sequenced in a study of graft-versus-host responses after intestinal transplantation (dated by TCRdb to the early 2020s). Preparation of the library involved the immunoSEQ multiplex PCR assay. In its TCRdb copy, this immuneACCESS table keeps in-frame sequences only and misses some clones. Where compared with another copy, unresolved V genes explain less than half of these, and the others have no known cause. The sample has roughly 1,900 clones on record, 70% to 90% of them singletons. The ten largest clonotypes hold roughly 17% of the sample. Intraepithelial and lamina propria lymphocytes were isolated from graft specimens using dithiothreitol, EDTA incubations and collagenase D digestion. Sequences were derived from ileum tissue, sampled nearly 70 days after transplant. Source of these receptors: a human patient who received an intestinal transplant, so some T cells may come from the graft donor.

The rearrangement joins TRBV23-1 to TRBJ2-2; TRBD2 is a possible D gene (5 bases). TRBV23-1 is identified as an open reading frame with a role that is uncertain. The germline V and J ends were trimmed by 5 bases and 7 bases, with 17 bases remaining between them. The CDR3 is 15 amino acids. DNA of the CDR3: TGCGCCAGCAGTGAGGGCCACCGGGTGGTCGGGGAGCTGTTTTTT. This gives the protein CASSEGHRVVGELFF.

The chain employs TRBV7-9 and TRBJ1-2; D remains unclear. CDR1 and CDR2 from the germline V gene are SEHNR and FQNEAQ (reference sequence). V lost 5 bases and J lost 0, with 10 bases in between. This CDR3 contains 14 residues. CDR3 DNA sequence: TGTGCCAGCAGCCCACTTGGCACTAACTATGGCTACACCTTC. The encoded protein is CASSPLGTNYGYTF. Based on the CDR3 plus reference TRBV7-9 and TRBJ1-2, the full variable domain is DTGVSQNPRHKITKRGQNVTFRCDPISEHNRLYWYRQTLGQGPEFLTYFQNEAQLEKSRLLSDRFSAERPKGSFSTLEIQRTEQGDSAMYLCASSPLGTNYGYTFGSGTRLTVV.

The chain recombines TRBV18 with TRBJ1-1; 9 nucleotides line up with TRBD1. CDR1 is KGHSH and CDR2 is LQKENI in the germline V gene. CDR3 length: 12 amino acids. V shed 7 bases and J 11 bases; nucleotides not matched to a gene: 8. CDR3 in amino acids: CASYEQGAFAFF. CDR3 DNA: TGTGCCAGCTACGAACAGGGGGCGTTTGCTTTCTTT.